This is a list of T cell receptor beta chains from one sample in a study of CD8 T cells in Susac syndrome. Each CDR3 protein gets one entry after TCRdb re-called the immunoSEQ multiplex PCR reads with MiXCR. Of almost 450,000 distinct CDR3 sequences in the sample, 85% were seen once. The sequenced sample was CD8+ T cells from PBMCs. These TCRs come from a human donor with multiple sclerosis. Both conserved end residues are part of each CDR3. The order of the fields is V gene, J gene, CDR3 protein.

V: TRBV4-1; J: TRBJ2-5; CDR3: CASSLGGVETQYF
V: TRBV7-9; J: TRBJ2-5; CDR3: CASSLVAVGQETQYF
V: TRBV10-3; J: TRBJ2-7; CDR3: CAISASGQIHEQYF
V: TRBV20-1; J: TRBJ2-1; CDR3: CSARDRGGSSYNEQFF
V: TRBV15; J: TRBJ2-2; CDR3: CATSGGQGASLYTGELFF
V: TRBV4-1; J: TRBJ2-7; CDR3: CASSHGGLSYEQYF
V: TRBV2; J: TRBJ2-1; CDR3: CATRIAGNEQFF
V: TRBV7-3; J: TRBJ1-2; CDR3: CASSPSVEDIYGYTF
V: TRBV7-9; J: TRBJ2-7; CDR3: CASSFPGTHSSYEQYF
V: TRBV7-9; J: TRBJ2-6; CDR3: CASSSSLDSGANALTF